This T cell receptor beta chain is from a study of T cell responses to AZD1222 COVID-19 vaccine. Study at large: Some second doses came at about 4 weeks and others at about 12 weeks; these were pooled. Study-wide findings and caveats: Once two AZD1222 doses were given, Spike-specific TCR breadth and depth went up. White British people made up most donors, females outnumbered males, and clonal diversity was possibly underestimated. Variant regions that are unmutated are reportedly the target of nearly half of spike-specific TCRs.

A note on this clone: Its antigen is still unknown.

Some clones are missing from TCRdb's copy, which holds only in-frame ones; the method was immunoSEQ multiplex PCR. The sample lists 200,000 or so clones, about 94% seen once, with approximately 9.6% in the top ten. CDR1 is DFQATT and CDR2 is SNEGSKA in the germline V gene (reference sequence). The V end was cut by 5 bases, the J end by 5 bases, with 7 bases between. This CDR3 comprises 11 residues. The sequences come from peripheral blood, collected on day 0 of AZD1222 vaccination. The clonotype originates from an adult in good health. This chain joins TRBV20-1 and TRBJ1-5; D remains ambiguous. CDR3 sequence reads: CSAGLDQPQHF. CDR3 in DNA: TGCAGTGCTGGATTGGATCAGCCCCAGCATTTT.